What follows are 10 T cell receptor beta chains derived from one specimen sequenced in a study of molecular identifiers for immune sequencing clone quantification. TCRdb used MiXCR to reprocess the PCR reads, holding one entry per CDR3 protein. In the table there are under 800,000 distinct CDR3 sequences, around 25% of which are singletons. The sequencing input was naive CD8+ T cells from blood, with Jurkat cell RNA spiked in. Subset described: FACS-sorted CD8+CD4-CCR7+CD45RA+ naive T cells. The receptor set was obtained from a human donor in good health. Some libraries in this study had Jurkat cell RNA spiked in.

This clonotype has at least ten counts. V usage is TRBV4-2 and J usage is TRBJ2-7; 8 positions match TRBD1. V lost 0 bases and J lost 4; bases outside the gene matches: 5. Germline CDR1 and CDR2: LGHNA and YNFKEQ. CDR3 size: 15 residues. CDR3 DNA sequence: TGTGCCAGCAGCCAAGATCTAGACAGGGGATACGAGCAGTACTTC. It encodes CASSQDLDRGYEQYF.

Ten or more counts support this clonotype. V usage is TRBV5-1 and J usage is TRBJ1-2, with TRBD1 matching over 7 bases. The germline CDR1 and CDR2 sequences are SGHRS and YFSETQ. With 7 bases clipped from V and 5 bases from J, the junction kept 11 bases outside the gene matches. The CDR3 is 14 amino acids. The CDR3 here is CASGDSPDPYGYTF. CDR3 DNA sequence: TGCGCCAGCGGGGACAGCCCGGACCCTTATGGCTACACCTTC.

Details on this clonotype: One end of the junction fails to match germline, which may point to a read error. The chain uses TRBV30 and TRBJ1-2, with a possible D match to TRBD1 (5 bases). The V gene's germline CDR1 is GTSNPN and CDR2 SVGIG (reference sequence). This CDR3 contains 16 residues. CDR3 amino acids: CAGNGGISVPNCGYTF. CDR3 sequence (DNA): TGTGCCGGGAATGGGGGAATTAGCGTACCTAACTGTGGCTACACCTTC.

The J gene is TRBJ1-4, the V gene TRBV19; 9 bases align to TRBD1. With 1 base clipped from V and 14 bases from J, the junction kept 11 bases outside the gene matches. This CDR3 comprises 15 residues. CDR1 is LNHDA, CDR2 SQIVND, per germline (reference sequence). Here the CDR3 reads CASSIASRGTGLLFF. The CDR3 DNA follows: TGTGCCAGTAGTATAGCAAGTCGTGGGACAGGGTTGCTGTTTTTT.

As regards this clonotype: With a far larger clone one base away, a read error is the likely cause. This chain links TRBV4-3 with TRBJ1-1, with D tentatively TRBD1 (6 bases). Per germline, CDR1 LGHNA and CDR2 YSLEER. The CDR3 totals 13 residues. The CDR3 loop reads CAGSQRGGTEAFF. Here the CDR3 DNA reads TGCGCCGGCAGCCAGAGAGGGGGAACTGAAGCTTTCTTT.

This clonotype came up many times. This sequence joins TRBV19 and TRBJ2-6; possible D gene TRBD1, 5 bases. V was trimmed by 11 bases and J by 0 bases, leaving 20 bases between them. Germline loops: CDR1 LNHDA, CDR2 SQIVND (reference sequence). This CDR3 spans 17 amino acids. This CDR3 is CARTPQGLSSGANVLTF. The CDR3 DNA reads TGTGCCCGAACCCCCCAGGGTCTCAGCTCTGGGGCCAACGTCCTGACTTTC.

The V and J genes are TRBV13 and TRBJ1-1; TRBD1 aligns across 8 bases. This CDR3 has 19 amino acids. V shed 5 bases and J 0 bases; nucleotides not matched to a gene: 17. CDR1 PRHDT and CDR2 FYEKMQ come from the germline V gene (reference sequence). The CDR3 reads CASSPRGDRGWTMNTEAFF. The CDR3 nucleotides are TGTGCCAGCAGCCCCCGGGGCGACAGGGGATGGACGATGAACACTGAAGCTTTCTTT.

This chain links TRBV13 with TRBJ2-1, with D possibly TRBD1 on 6 matching bases. The germline V gene has CDR1 PRHDT and CDR2 FYEKMQ (reference sequence). V was clipped by 5 bases and J by 8 bases, with 13 bases between them. CDR3 length: 13 amino acids. The CDR3 loop is CASSADAGDEQFF. CDR3 nucleotides: TGTGCCAGCAGCGCGGACGCAGGGGATGAGCAGTTCTTC.

Ten or more counts support this clonotype. The chain links TRBV7-9 to TRBJ1-1, with unresolved D. V shed 1 base and J shed 1 base, with 10 bases lying between them. Looked up from germline, CDR1 is SEHNR and CDR2 is FQNEAQ (reference sequence). CDR3 size: 15 residues. The CDR3 spells CASSLGVGRNTEAFF. The CDR3 DNA sequence: TGTGCCAGCAGCTTAGGGGTGGGGAGGAACACTGAAGCTTTCTTT.

The chain has TRBV12-3 or TRBV12-4 and TRBJ2-5; D is unresolved. The V and J ends lost 0 bases and 5 bases respectively, with 10 bases between them. The CDR3 consists of 14 residues. The DNA for the CDR3 is TGTGCCAGCAGTTTAGCGCAAGGTTGGGAGACCCAGTACTTC. Its protein product is CASSLAQGWETQYF.